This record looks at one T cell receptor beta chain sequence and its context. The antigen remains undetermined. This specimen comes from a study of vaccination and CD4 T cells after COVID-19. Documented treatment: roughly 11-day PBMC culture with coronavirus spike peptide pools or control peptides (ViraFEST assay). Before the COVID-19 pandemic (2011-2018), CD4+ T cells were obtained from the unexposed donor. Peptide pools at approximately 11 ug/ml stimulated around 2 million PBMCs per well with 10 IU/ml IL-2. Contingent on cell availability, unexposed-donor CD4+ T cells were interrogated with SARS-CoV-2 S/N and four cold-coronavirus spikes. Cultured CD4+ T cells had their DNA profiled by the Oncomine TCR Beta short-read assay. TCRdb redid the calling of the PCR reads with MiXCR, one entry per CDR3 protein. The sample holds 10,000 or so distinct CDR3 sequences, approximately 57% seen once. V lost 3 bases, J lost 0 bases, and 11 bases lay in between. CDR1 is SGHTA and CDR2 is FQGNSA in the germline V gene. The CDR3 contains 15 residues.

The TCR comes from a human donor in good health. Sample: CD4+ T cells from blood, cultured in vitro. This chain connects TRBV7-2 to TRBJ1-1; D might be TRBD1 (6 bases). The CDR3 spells CASSFNRALNTEAFF. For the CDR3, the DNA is TGTGCCAGCAGCTTTAACAGGGCACTGAACACTGAAGCTTTCTTT.